What follows are 10 T cell receptor beta chains derived from one specimen sequenced in a study of graft-versus-host responses after intestinal transplantation. Profiled with immunoSEQ multiplex PCR; TCRdb holds only in-frame clones, not every one. Here the sample spans approximately 100,000 clones, roughly 84% being singletons. These receptors are not linked to any known antigen. The material sequenced was unstimulated CD4+ T cells sorted from spleen or lymph node cells, taken before intestinal transplant. The receptors stem from a human donor who received an intestinal transplant.

The V call is TRBV5-6, the J call TRBJ2-3, with D uncertain. The CDR3 runs 12 residues. The V and J ends lost 1 base and 0 bases respectively, with 0 bases between them. CDR1 and CDR2 (germline): SGHDT, YYEEEE. In DNA form, the CDR3 reads TGTGCCAGCAGCTTGAGCACAGATACGCAGTATTTT. Translated, it gives CASSLSTDTQYF.

The chain has TRBV4-1 and TRBJ1-5; unclear D gene. The V gene's germline CDR1 is MGHRA and CDR2 YSYEKL. The ends were cut back, 0 bases at V and 4 bases at J, with 7 bases in the middle. CDR3 length equals 14 residues. The CDR3 DNA is TGCGCCAGCAGCCAAGATCTTGGAAATCAGCCCCAGCATTTT. Translated, it gives CASSQDLGNQPQHF.

This rearrangement joins TRBV10-1 to TRBJ1-1; a weak D match, TRBD1 (5 bases). In germline, CDR1 is WNHNN, CDR2 SYGVQD (reference sequence). V gave up 7 bases and J gave up 2 bases, with 11 bases separating them. The CDR3 is 13 residues long. The CDR3 spells CASKPGRNTEAFF. The CDR3 nucleotides are TGCGCCAGCAAGCCGGGGCGAAACACTGAAGCTTTCTTT.

CDR3 sequence reads: CSVVGGAYGYTF. The CDR3 coding sequence is TGCAGCGTTGTCGGAGGGGCGTATGGCTACACCTTC. The chain has TRBV29-1 and TRBJ1-2; D may be TRBD1 (5 bases). This CDR3 has 12 amino acids. Germline V gene lookup returns CDR1 SQVTM and CDR2 ANQGSEA. V was trimmed by 4 bases and J by 5 bases, leaving 11 bases between them. The whole variable domain, remainder taken from reference TRBV29-1 and TRBJ1-2, is SAVISQKPSRDICQRGTSLTIQCQVDSQVTMMFWYRQQPGQSLTLIATANQGSEATYESGFVIDKFPISRPNLTFSTLTVSNMSPEDSSIYLCSVVGGAYGYTFGSGTRLTVV.

The count of this clone is one. CDR3: CASSQETGLYF. CDR3 DNA: TGTGCCAGCAGCCAAGAAACGGGACTTTATTTT. The chain uses TRBV4-2 and TRBJ1-3, with D possibly being TRBD1 (5 bases). Germline V gene lookup returns CDR1 LGHNA and CDR2 YNFKEQ. V was trimmed by 0 bases and J by 16 bases, leaving 10 bases between them. The CDR3 sequence is 11 residues long.

The sample holds a few counts of this clone. The V gene is TRBV7-3, the J gene TRBJ2-5; D is possibly TRBD2 (7 bases). This CDR3 has 14 residues. The germline V gene has CDR1 SGHTA and CDR2 FQGTGA. The V and J ends lost 5 bases and 5 bases respectively, with 15 bases between them. The CDR3: CASSPSGGGETQYF. The CDR3 nucleotides are TGTGCCAGCAGCCCATCGGGGGGCGGGGAGACCCAGTACTTC.

Comments on this clone: A junction boundary mismatches the germline segment, possibly from a read error. The sample holds other DNA sequences that translate to the same CDR3. The chain couples TRBV19 to TRBJ2-1; no clear D gene. Germline V gene sequence: CDR1 LNHDA, CDR2 SQIVND (reference sequence). The CDR3 covers 13 residues. DNA of the CDR3: TGTGCCAGCAGTATAGGATCCTACAATGAGCAGTTCTTC. Translation gives CASSIGSYNEQFF.

In nucleotides, the CDR3 is TGTGCCAGCAGCGTAGTGGCTGGAAACACCATATATTTT. Amino acids: CASSVVAGNTIYF. The chain joins TRBV9 to TRBJ1-3; unclear D gene. Trimming took off 0 bases at V and 2 bases at J, with 3 bases between the two ends. Per the germline V gene, CDR1 is SGDLS and CDR2 is YYNGEE. This CDR3 region has 13 residues.

This clone was found once. V usage is TRBV14 and J usage is TRBJ2-7; TRBD1 or TRBD2 may be the D gene (5 bases each). CDR1 is SGHDN, CDR2 FVKESK, per germline. CDR3 size: 15 residues. The germline V and J ends were trimmed by 6 bases and 6 bases, with 21 bases remaining between them. The CDR3 reads CASSSTFRDPIEQYF. The CDR3 DNA reads as TGTGCCAGCAGTTCAACTTTCCGGGACCCTATCGAGCAGTACTTC. Combining the CDR3 with reference TRBV14 and TRBJ2-7 gives the whole variable domain EAGVTQFPSHSVIEKGQTVTLRCDPISGHDNLYWYRRVMGKEIKFLLHFVKESKQDESGMPNNRFLAERTGGTYSTLKVQPAELEDSGVYFCASSSTFRDPIEQYFGPGTRLTVT.

The rearrangement joins TRBV10-3 to TRBJ2-3, with TRBD2 matching 14 bases. CDR1 ENHRY and CDR2 SYGVKD come from the germline V gene. The CDR3 is 15 residues long. The V gene end was trimmed by 6 bases and the J gene end by 2 bases; junction bases not matched to a gene: 1. The CDR3 is CAIRTSGRATDTQYF. The CDR3 DNA follows: TGTGCCATCAGGACTAGCGGGAGGGCCACAGATACGCAGTATTTT.